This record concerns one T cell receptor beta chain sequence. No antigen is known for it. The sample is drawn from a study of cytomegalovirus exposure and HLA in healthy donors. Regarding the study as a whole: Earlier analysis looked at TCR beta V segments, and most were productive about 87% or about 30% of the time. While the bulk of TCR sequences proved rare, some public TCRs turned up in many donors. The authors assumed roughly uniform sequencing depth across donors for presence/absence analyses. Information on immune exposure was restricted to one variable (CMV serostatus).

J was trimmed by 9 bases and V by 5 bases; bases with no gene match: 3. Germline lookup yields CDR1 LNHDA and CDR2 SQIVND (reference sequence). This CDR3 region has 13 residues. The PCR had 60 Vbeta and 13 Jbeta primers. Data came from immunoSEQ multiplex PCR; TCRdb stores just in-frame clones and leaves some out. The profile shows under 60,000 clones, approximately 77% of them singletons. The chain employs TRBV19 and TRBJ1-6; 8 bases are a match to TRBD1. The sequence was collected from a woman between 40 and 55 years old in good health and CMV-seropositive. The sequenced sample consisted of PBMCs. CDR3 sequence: CASSDRGGSPLHF. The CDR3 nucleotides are TGTGCCAGTAGTGACAGGGGTGGTTCACCCCTCCACTTT.